Listed below are T cell receptor beta chains from one sample, sequenced in a study of T cell responses to AZD1222 COVID-19 vaccine. Sequencing used immunoSEQ multiplex PCR; TCRdb keeps in-frame clones, though not all of them. Counted here are about 170,000 clones, about nine tenths occurring once; the ten biggest clones make up roughly 1.6%. Sequences were derived from peripheral blood, sampled on day 0 of AZD1222 vaccination. Every receptor here comes from an adult in good health. Each CDR3 is given with its conserved first and last residue. Each record gives: V gene, D gene, clone size, J gene, CDR3 protein, CDR3 DNA. A D gene is named only where the DNA matches it firmly. A clone size is listed for some rows: how often the clone was seen (once, few, many), or a class if it is expanded.

V: TRBV3-1/TRBV3-2; D: NA; size: NA; J: TRBJ1-2; CDR3: CASSQGATPNYGYTF; DNA: TGTGCCAGCAGCCAGGGGGCAACTCCTAACTATGGCTACACCTTC
V: TRBV6-2/TRBV6-3; D: TRBD1; size: NA; J: TRBJ1-1; CDR3: CASSQMRTGDPLNTEAFF; DNA: TGTGCCAGCAGCCAGATGAGAACAGGGGATCCATTGAACACTGAAGCTTTCTTT
V: TRBV30; D: NA; size: once; J: TRBJ1-6; CDR3: CAWSRVDNSPLHF; DNA: TGTGCCTGGAGTAGGGTCGATAATTCACCCCTCCACTTT
V: TRBV5-8; D: NA; size: NA; J: TRBJ2-7; CDR3: CASSFRQVTYEQYF; DNA: TGTGCCAGCAGCTTCCGACAGGTTACCTACGAGCAGTACTTC
V: TRBV19; D: NA; size: once; J: TRBJ1-1; CDR3: CASSLINTEAFF; DNA: TGTGCCAGTAGTCTTATAAACACTGAAGCTTTCTTT
V: TRBV27; D: TRBD1; size: NA; J: TRBJ2-1; CDR3: CASGPLGQTYNEQFF; DNA: TGTGCCAGCGGCCCTCTGGGACAGACCTACAATGAGCAGTTCTTC
V: TRBV7-9; D: NA; size: NA; J: TRBJ1-2; CDR3: CASSLAAPSYTF; DNA: TGTGCCAGCAGCTTAGCAGCACCGTCCTACACCTTC
V: TRBV7-2; D: NA; size: NA; J: TRBJ2-7; CDR3: CASSLTQGDYEQYF; DNA: TGTGCCAGCAGCTTAACCCAGGGAGACTACGAGCAGTACTTC
V: TRBV18; D: TRBD1; size: NA; J: TRBJ2-1; CDR3: CASSTTGDSGSYNEQFF; DNA: TGTGCCAGCTCCACCACCGGGGACAGTGGCTCCTACAATGAGCAGTTCTTC
V: TRBV30; D: TRBD1; size: NA; J: TRBJ1-2; CDR3: CAWSPGTDRPATF; DNA: TGTGCCTGGAGTCCCGGGACAGATAGACCGGCAACCTTC
V: TRBV5-5; D: NA; size: NA; J: TRBJ1-2; CDR3: CASSLSGQVNYGYTF; DNA: TGTGCCAGCAGCTTGTCGGGCCAGGTCAACTATGGCTACACCTTC
V: TRBV9; D: NA; size: NA; J: TRBJ2-7; CDR3: CASSVDPARLYEQYF; DNA: TGTGCCAGCAGCGTAGACCCAGCGCGACTCTACGAGCAGTACTTC
V: TRBV28; D: NA; size: NA; J: TRBJ1-6; CDR3: CASSLAGGGNSPLHF; DNA: TGTGCCAGCAGTTTAGCGGGGGGGGGTAATTCACCCCTCCACTTT
V: TRBV5-6; D: TRBD2; size: NA; J: TRBJ2-7; CDR3: CASSLSASGVLTYEQYF; DNA: TGTGCCAGCAGCTTGTCGGCTAGCGGGGTCTTGACCTACGAGCAGTACTTC
V: TRBV5-1; D: TRBD1; size: NA; J: TRBJ2-5; CDR3: CASSLGSDRGETQYF; DNA: TGCGCCAGCAGCTTGGGTTCAGACAGGGGAGAGACCCAGTACTTC
V: TRBV7-2; D: TRBD1; size: NA; J: TRBJ1-6; CDR3: CASSFQGAGSPLHF; DNA: TGTGCCAGCAGCTTCCAGGGGGCAGGTTCACCCCTCCACTTT
V: TRBV6-5; D: NA; size: NA; J: TRBJ2-7; CDR3: CASRSRRGPLGEQYF; DNA: TGTGCCAGCAGGAGCCGACGAGGTCCCCTCGGCGAGCAGTACTTC
V: TRBV5-1; D: NA; size: once; J: TRBJ2-4; CDR3: CASSLDSGSKNIQYF; DNA: TGCGCCAGCAGCTTGGATTCCGGATCCAAAAACATTCAGTACTTC
V: TRBV5-1; D: NA; size: once; J: TRBJ1-3; CDR3: CASSLASSGNTIYF; DNA: TGCGCCAGCAGCTTGGCCAGCTCTGGAAACACCATATATTTT
V: TRBV5-6; D: NA; size: NA; J: TRBJ2-5; CDR3: CASSSPRRGAQTQYF; DNA: TGTGCCAGCAGCTCCCCGAGGAGGGGCGCGCAGACCCAGTACTTC
V: TRBV7-3; D: TRBD1; size: NA; J: TRBJ2-1; CDR3: CASSLQGNEQFF; DNA: TGTGCCAGCAGCCTACAGGGGAATGAGCAGTTCTTC
V: TRBV5-1; D: NA; size: NA; J: TRBJ2-1; CDR3: CASSLGGDYNEQFF; DNA: TGCGCCAGCAGCTTGGGCGGGGACTACAATGAGCAGTTCTTC
V: TRBV5-1; D: TRBD1; size: once; J: TRBJ1-3; CDR3: CASSLDNTGGTGNTIYF; DNA: TGCGCCAGCAGCTTGGACAACACAGGGGGGACTGGAAACACCATATATTTT
V: TRBV7-8; D: NA; size: NA; J: TRBJ1-2; CDR3: CASSSRRTLVYGYTF; DNA: TGTGCCAGCAGCTCCCGGAGGACCCTTGTATATGGCTACACCTTC
V: TRBV5-4; D: NA; size: NA; J: TRBJ1-3; CDR3: CASSFGTVSGNTIYF; DNA: TGTGCCAGCAGCTTCGGGACGGTCTCTGGAAACACCATATATTTT
V: TRBV7-8; D: NA; size: NA; J: TRBJ1-5; CDR3: CASSLAFGASQPQHF; DNA: TGTGCCAGCAGCTTAGCGTTCGGGGCATCTCAGCCCCAGCATTTT
V: TRBV5-1; D: TRBD1; size: NA; J: TRBJ1-6; CDR3: CASRQRQGDNSPLHF; DNA: TGCGCCAGCAGACAAAGACAGGGAGATAATTCACCCCTCCACTTT
V: TRBV5-4; D: NA; size: once; J: TRBJ1-1; CDR3: CASSFDWGMNTEAFF; DNA: TGTGCCAGCAGCTTCGATTGGGGGATGAACACTGAAGCTTTCTTT
V: TRBV19; D: NA; size: NA; J: TRBJ1-4; CDR3: CASSSTAINEKLFF; DNA: TGTGCCAGTAGCTCCACCGCAATTAATGAAAAACTGTTTTTT
V: TRBV18; D: NA; size: NA; J: TRBJ2-7; CDR3: CASSPFKHRVTYEQYF; DNA: TGTGCCAGCTCACCATTCAAGCACAGGGTCACCTACGAGCAGTACTTC
V: TRBV18; D: NA; size: NA; J: TRBJ2-3; CDR3: CASSRADTQYF; DNA: TGTGCCAGCTCACGGGCAGATACGCAGTATTTT
V: TRBV28; D: NA; size: NA; J: TRBJ1-6; CDR3: CASSFNQGRSPLHF; DNA: TGTGCCAGCAGTTTTAACCAGGGGAGATCACCCCTCCACTTT
V: TRBV27; D: NA; size: NA; J: TRBJ1-1; CDR3: CASFPRTPNTEAFF; DNA: TGTGCCAGCTTCCCCCGCACCCCCAACACTGAAGCTTTCTTT
V: TRBV6-5; D: NA; size: few; J: TRBJ2-7; CDR3: CASTKTVGFEQYF; DNA: TGTGCCAGCACCAAGACCGTGGGGTTCGAGCAGTACTTC
V: TRBV5-6; D: NA; size: NA; J: TRBJ1-2; CDR3: CASSLSSQKDTF; DNA: TGTGCCAGCAGCTTGTCCAGCCAGAAGGACACCTTC
V: TRBV25-1; D: NA; size: NA; J: TRBJ2-2; CDR3: CASSGQGDTGELFF; DNA: TGTGCCAGCAGTGGGCAGGGTGACACCGGGGAGCTGTTTTTT
V: TRBV5-6; D: NA; size: few; J: TRBJ1-3; CDR3: CASSLLTAPIFHGNTIYF; DNA: TGTGCCAGCAGCTTATTGACAGCCCCGATCTTTCACGGAAACACCATATATTTT
V: TRBV7-8; D: NA; size: NA; J: TRBJ2-7; CDR3: CASSTSPTDPSYEQYF; DNA: TGTGCCAGCTCTACCTCCCCGACAGACCCGTCCTACGAGCAGTACTTC
V: TRBV9; D: NA; size: NA; J: TRBJ1-2; CDR3: CASSVSGDYGYTF; DNA: TGTGCCAGCAGCGTATCAGGTGACTATGGCTACACCTTC
V: TRBV4-3; D: NA; size: NA; J: TRBJ2-3; CDR3: CASSQDGLLGTDTQYF; DNA: TGCGCCAGCAGCCAAGATGGGCTTCTTGGCACAGATACGCAGTATTTT
V: TRBV7-8; D: NA; size: NA; J: TRBJ1-5; CDR3: CASSLAWSNNQPQHF; DNA: TGTGCCAGCAGCTTAGCGTGGTCGAACAATCAGCCCCAGCATTTT
V: TRBV3-1/TRBV3-2; D: TRBD1; size: NA; J: TRBJ1-3; CDR3: CASSQRDRSSGNTIYF; DNA: TGTGCCAGCAGCCAAAGGGACAGAAGCTCTGGAAACACCATATATTTT
V: TRBV28; D: TRBD1; size: NA; J: TRBJ1-2; CDR3: CASSWTGEPYGYTF; DNA: TGTGCCAGCAGTTGGACAGGGGAGCCCTATGGCTACACCTTC
V: TRBV6-5; D: TRBD2; size: NA; J: TRBJ2-1; CDR3: CASYKLAGGRDEQFF; DNA: TGTGCCAGTTACAAACTAGCGGGGGGGCGCGATGAGCAGTTCTTC
V: TRBV7-2; D: NA; size: NA; J: TRBJ1-3; CDR3: CASSPSTGAGNTIYF; DNA: TGTGCCAGCAGCCCATCGACAGGCGCTGGAAACACCATATATTTT
V: TRBV30; D: TRBD2; size: NA; J: TRBJ2-1; CDR3: CACGTSGGRRPYNEQFF; DNA: TGTGCCTGTGGGACTAGCGGGGGCCGGAGACCCTACAATGAGCAGTTCTTC
V: TRBV6-5; D: NA; size: NA; J: TRBJ2-5; CDR3: CASSYSPGPRCDF; DNA: TGTGCCAGCAGTTACTCCCCGGGCCCCCGGTGCGACTTC
V: TRBV19; D: NA; size: once; J: TRBJ2-3; CDR3: CASRRALGADTQYF; DNA: TGTGCCAGTAGGAGGGCCTTGGGGGCGGATACGCAGTATTTT
V: TRBV6-2/TRBV6-3; D: TRBD1; size: NA; J: TRBJ1-5; CDR3: CASSTGQENQPQHF; DNA: TGTGCCAGCAGTACGGGACAGGAGAATCAGCCCCAGCATTTT